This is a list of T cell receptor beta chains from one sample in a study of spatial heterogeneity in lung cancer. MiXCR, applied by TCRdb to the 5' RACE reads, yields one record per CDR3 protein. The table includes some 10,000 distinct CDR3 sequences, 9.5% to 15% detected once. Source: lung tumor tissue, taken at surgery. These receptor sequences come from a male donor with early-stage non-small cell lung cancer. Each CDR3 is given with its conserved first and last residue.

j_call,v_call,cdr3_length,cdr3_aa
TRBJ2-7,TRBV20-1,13,CSASHARGYEQYF
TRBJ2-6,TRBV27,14,CASSRDSGANVLTF
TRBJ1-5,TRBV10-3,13,CATMDRLDQPQHF
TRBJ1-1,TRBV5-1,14,CASSLSRQEGEAFF
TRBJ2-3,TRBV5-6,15,CASSLVAGSTDTQYF
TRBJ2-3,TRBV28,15,CASSLLMRKTDTQYF
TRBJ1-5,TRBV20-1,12,CSAPRGDQPQHF
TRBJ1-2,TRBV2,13,CASSEYREVGYTF
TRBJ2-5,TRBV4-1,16,CASSQSPSGEVETQYF
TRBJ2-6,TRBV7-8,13,CVSSLAGANVLTF
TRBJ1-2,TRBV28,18,CASSHVLGTQIPYYGYTF